This TCR beta chain originates from a study of T cell responses to AZD1222 COVID-19 vaccine. Notes on the study in general: The study found vaccine-associated CD4 TCRs spanning spike, dominant at 160-218 and 743-854. Reportedly, nearly half the spike-specific TCRs target unmutated variant regions. It should be noted that donors were predominantly white British and more often female, and clonal diversity was possibly underestimated.

Remarks on this clone: Antigen unknown.

Assay: immunoSEQ multiplex PCR; the TCRdb copy retains only in-frame clones and omits some. Of approximately 89,000 clones in the sample, nearly 90% are singletons; the top ten hold 13%. The ends lost 5 bases at V and 8 bases at J; junction bases unmatched: 10. The germline CDR1 and CDR2 sequences are SGHNT and YENEEA. The CDR3 length is 15 residues. The sample was peripheral blood, taken on day 0 of AZD1222 vaccination. This clonotype was obtained from an adult in good health. The gene calls are TRBV11-3 and TRBJ2-1, with 9 bases identical to TRBD2. The CDR3 sequence: CASSIRGSGGHEQFF. CDR3 in DNA: TGTGCCAGCAGCATACGAGGTAGCGGGGGTCATGAGCAGTTCTTC.